The 32 T cell receptor beta chains below all came from one sample that was sequenced in a study of vaccination and CD4 T cells after COVID-19. Treatment specified: approximately 10-day PBMC culture with coronavirus spike peptide pools or control peptides (ViraFEST assay). With the Oncomine TCR Beta short-read assay, DNA from cultured CD4+ T cells was sequenced. TCRdb called the PCR reads again in MiXCR, with one record for every CDR3 protein. The sample records some 20,000 distinct CDR3 sequences, approximately 27% being singletons. Their antigens remain unidentified. Input material: cultured CD4+ T cells from blood. Receptors originate from a human donor with COVID-19.

This clonotype was seen a few times. The chain employs TRBV12-5 and TRBJ1-5; D is unclear. Per the germline V gene, CDR1 is LGHNT and CDR2 is FRNRAP. V was pared by 3 bases and J by 2 bases, with 5 bases between. The CDR3 covers 13 residues. As DNA, the CDR3 is TGTGCTAGTGGTTTAGAGGGCAATCAGCCCCAGCATTTT. Translation: CASGLEGNQPQHF.

This clonotype has only one observation. This chain links TRBV2 with TRBJ2-6; no reliable D call. Germline loops: CDR1 SNHLY, CDR2 FYNNEI. The V end was cut by 0 bases, the J end by 0 bases, with 6 bases between. This CDR3 is built from 16 residues. CDR3 residues: CASSEARTSGANVLTF. The CDR3 DNA reads as TGTGCCAGCAGTGAAGCACGGACCTCTGGGGCCAACGTCCTGACTTTC. Using reference TRBV2 and TRBJ2-6 for the parts outside the CDR3, the full variable domain is EPEVTQTPSHQVTQMGQEVILRCVPISNHLYFYWYRQILGQKVEFLVSFYNNEISEKSEIFDDQFSVERPDGSNFTLKIRSTKLEDSAMYFCASSEARTSGANVLTFGAGSRLTVL.

The chain is built from TRBV11-2 and TRBJ1-2; D call uncertain. CDR1 and CDR2 from the germline V gene are SGHAT and FQNNGV. CDR3 length: 12 amino acids. The germline V and J ends were trimmed by 4 bases and 4 bases, with 7 bases remaining between them. CDR3 sequence reads: CASSSSVYGYTF. In DNA, the CDR3 is TGTGCCAGCAGCTCGTCGGTCTATGGCTACACCTTC.

The rearrangement links TRBV12-3 or TRBV12-4 to TRBJ1-2, with D hard to call. There are 12 residues in the CDR3. V was shortened by 0 bases and J by 3 bases, with 2 bases between the two germline ends. Here the CDR3 DNA reads TGTGCCAGCAGTTTAGCCTACTATGGCTACACCTTC. It codes for CASSLAYYGYTF.

This clonotype was detected only a few times. The chain links TRBV6-2 or TRBV6-3 to TRBJ2-1; no clear D. CDR3 length: 14 amino acids. Trimming shortened V by 6 bases and J by 0 bases, and 9 bases separated the two germline ends. The V gene's germline CDR1 is MNHEY and CDR2 SVGEGT. CDR3 sequence reads: CASRVGGSYNEQFF. As DNA, the CDR3 is TGTGCCAGCAGGGTTGGCGGCTCCTACAATGAGCAGTTCTTC.

This clonotype came up a few times. The chain has TRBV12-3 or TRBV12-4 and TRBJ1-5, with 8 positions matching TRBD1. CDR3 length: 15 residues. V dropped 5 bases and J dropped 1; count of bases not matched to a gene: 4. This chain's CDR3 is CASSPQGASNQPQHF. Written as DNA, the CDR3 is TGTGCCAGCAGTCCCCAGGGGGCAAGCAATCAGCCCCAGCATTTT.

This clonotype is labeled medium-sized (0.01 to 0.1%). V usage is TRBV15 and J usage is TRBJ1-2; D may be TRBD1 (6 bases). Looked up from germline, CDR1 is LNHNV and CDR2 is YYDKDF (reference sequence). The CDR3 sequence is 15 residues long. V gave up 4 bases and J gave up 7 bases, with 19 bases separating them. Here the CDR3 reads CATSTAGEQLGGYTF. CDR3 nucleotide sequence: TGTGCCACCAGCACCGCAGGGGAACAACTTGGTGGCTACACCTTC.

This clonotype qualifies as medium-sized. This chain links TRBV6-1 with TRBJ2-3; 8 bases line up with TRBD1. The germline V gene encodes CDR1 MNHNS and CDR2 SASEGT. The V gene end was trimmed by 7 bases and the J gene end by 4 bases; junction bases not matched to a gene: 10. The CDR3 spans 15 residues. The CDR3 region is CASKPGQVVPDTQYF. In nucleotides, the CDR3 is TGTGCCAGCAAACCGGGACAGGTGGTACCAGATACGCAGTATTTT.

By sample share, this clonotype is medium-sized. The chain employs TRBV2 and TRBJ1-5; a weak D match, TRBD1 (5 bases). The CDR3 contains 15 residues. Trimming shortened V by 3 bases and J by 7 bases, and 16 bases separated the two germline ends. In germline, CDR1 is SNHLY, CDR2 FYNNEI. CDR3 loop: CASSDFGTGKQPQHF. DNA for the CDR3: TGTGCCAGCAGTGATTTCGGAACAGGTAAACAGCCCCAGCATTTT.

This clonotype was seen a few times. V and J are TRBV6-5 and TRBJ1-5; a possible D gene is TRBD1 (5 bases). This CDR3 spans 14 amino acids. Germline V CDR1 and CDR2: MNHEY, SVGAGI. V was clipped by 2 bases and J by 4 bases, with 9 bases between them. The CDR3 loop is CASSYAGGNQPQHF. CDR3 nucleotide sequence: TGTGCCAGCAGTTACGCGGGGGGAAATCAGCCCCAGCATTTT.

The rearrangement links TRBV7-9 to TRBJ2-7; possibly TRBD2 for D (5 bases). V lost 5 bases and J 4 bases, leaving 6 bases between the germline ends. CDR1 is SEHNR and CDR2 is FQNEAQ in the germline V gene (reference sequence). This CDR3 contains 11 residues. CDR3 region: CASSRGYEQYF. CDR3 coding DNA: TGTGCCAGCAGCCGAGGGTACGAGCAGTACTTC.

CDR3: CASSETGGVRGEQFF. The CDR3 nucleotides read TGTGCCAGCAGTGAGACGGGGGGGGTACGCGGGGAGCAGTTCTTC. V usage is TRBV6-1 and J usage is TRBJ2-1, with 8 bases matching TRBD2. CDR1 and CDR2 from the germline V gene are MNHNS and SASEGT. The CDR3 is 15 amino acids. The V and J ends lost 3 bases and 10 bases, in that order; junction bases with no gene match: 11.

The table lists this clonotype with a few counts. The CDR3 sequence: CSARGDEIGGVGGYTF. In DNA form, the CDR3 reads TGCAGTGCTAGAGGGGACGAGATTGGGGGAGTAGGAGGCTACACCTTC. The chain is built from TRBV20-1 and TRBJ1-2; a weak D match, TRBD1 (5 bases). The CDR3 consists of 16 residues. The germline CDR1 and CDR2 sequences are DFQATT and SNEGSKA (reference sequence). With 1 base removed from V and 8 bases from J, the gap between germline ends came to 23 bases.

There are a few counts of this clonotype. V is TRBV7-2 and J is TRBJ2-5, with TRBD1 as a possible D gene (5 bases). Germline CDR1 SGHTA, CDR2 FQGNSA. This CDR3 region has 13 residues. V was shortened by 0 bases and J by 5 bases, with 7 bases between the two germline ends. The CDR3 DNA reads as TGTGCCAGCAGCTTAGCCAGGGCTGAGACCCAGTACTTC. Translation: CASSLARAETQYF.

There are a few counts of this clonotype. CDR3 in DNA: TGCGCCAGCAGCAAAATAGCGGCACACAATGAGCAGTTCTTC. This codes for CASSKIAAHNEQFF. The chain carries TRBV5-1 and TRBJ2-1; the D gene is possibly TRBD2 (6 bases). V was clipped by 4 bases and J by 5 bases, with 13 bases between them. Germline CDR1 and CDR2: SGHRS and YFSETQ. The CDR3 has 14 amino acids.

The chain combines TRBV20-1 with TRBJ1-1; D ambiguous. Germline V gene sequence: CDR1 DFQATT, CDR2 SNEGSKA (reference sequence). The CDR3 is 13 residues long. The V end lost 1 base, the J end lost 1 base, and 7 bases lay between the germline ends. This CDR3 reads CSARGMANTEAFF. CDR3 sequence (DNA): TGCAGTGCTAGAGGTATGGCGAACACTGAAGCTTTCTTT.

The CDR3 DNA is TGTGCCAGCAGCTCGGGACTAGCGGGGGGCGCCCGCTCCTACGAGCAGTACTTC. It codes for CASSSGLAGGARSYEQYF. The chain combines TRBV11-1 with TRBJ2-7, with TRBD2 matching 15 bases. Germline V gene sequence: CDR1 SGHAT, CDR2 FQDESV (reference sequence). V was pared by 4 bases and J by 0 bases, with 7 bases of the junction left unmatched. This CDR3 region has 18 residues.

This clonotype came up a few times. The V gene is TRBV7-9, the J gene TRBJ2-2; possible D gene TRBD2, 6 bases. CDR1 is SEHNR and CDR2 is FQNEAQ in the germline V gene (reference sequence). There are 17 residues in the CDR3. The V end lost 4 bases, the J end lost 1 base, and 16 bases lay between the germline ends. The DNA of the CDR3 is TGTGCCAGCAGCTCCCCCCCAGGGACTGGGAACACCGGGGAGCTGTTTTTT. This encodes CASSSPPGTGNTGELFF.

This clonotype was counted between two and nine times. The V call is TRBV19, the J call TRBJ1-1; no clear D gene. Trimming removed 5 bases from V and 1 base from J, with 11 bases in between. The germline V gene encodes CDR1 LNHDA and CDR2 SQIVND (reference sequence). The CDR3 has 14 residues. CDR3 in amino acids: CASSLYGRNTEAFF. The CDR3 nucleotides read TGTGCCAGTAGTTTATACGGAAGGAACACTGAAGCTTTCTTT. Full variable domain (remainder filled in from reference TRBV19 and TRBJ1-1): DGGITQSPKYLFRKEGQNVTLSCEQNLNHDAMYWYRQDPGQGLRLIYYSQIVNDFQKGDIAEGYSVSREKKESFPLTVTSAQKNPTAFYLCASSLYGRNTEAFFGQGTRLTVV.

This clonotype was observed a few times. The chain links TRBV5-4 to TRBJ2-5, with 11 bases that match TRBD2. Germline V gene sequence: CDR1 SGHNT, CDR2 YYREEE (reference sequence). The V and J ends lost 4 bases and 1 base, in that order; junction bases with no gene match: 6. This CDR3 spans 16 amino acids. The CDR3 region is CASSLSSGGGQETQYF. In DNA, the CDR3 is TGTGCCAGCAGCCTCAGTAGCGGGGGGGGCCAAGAGACCCAGTACTTC. Looking up the rest from reference TRBV5-4 and TRBJ2-5 gives the full variable domain: ETGVTQSPTHLIKTRGQQVTLRCSSQSGHNTVSWYQQALGQGPQFIFQYYREEENGRGNFPPRFSGLQFPNYSSELNVNALELDDSALYLCASSLSSGGGQETQYFGPGTRLLVL.

CDR3 in amino acids: CASSTPDRGFSPLHF. The CDR3 nucleotides read TGTGCCAGCAGTACTCCGGACAGGGGATTTTCACCCCTCCACTTT. The chain joins TRBV27 to TRBJ1-6; 9 bases line up with TRBD1. Trimming at V came to 5 bases and at J to 9 bases, leaving 8 bases not matched to a gene. The CDR3 consists of 15 residues. From germline, CDR1 is MNHEY and CDR2 SMNVEV (reference sequence).

There are a few counts of this clonotype. The chain is built from TRBV6-4 and TRBJ2-3; perhaps TRBD2 as D (7 bases). CDR3 length: 13 residues. The V end lost 5 bases, the J end lost 4 bases, and 10 bases lay between the germline ends. Germline V gene lookup returns CDR1 MRHNA and CDR2 SNTAGT. CDR3 sequence reads: CASSTGGPDTQYF. The CDR3 region has the DNA TGTGCCAGCAGTACCGGGGGGCCAGATACGCAGTATTTT.

The V gene is TRBV5-1, the J gene TRBJ1-1; D remains ambiguous. The CDR3 loop spans 13 amino acids. V lost 2 bases and J 0 bases, leaving 5 bases between the germline ends. In germline, CDR1 is SGHRS, CDR2 YFSETQ. CDR3 residues: CASSLTLNTEAFF. CDR3 coding DNA: TGCGCCAGCAGCTTAACACTGAACACTGAAGCTTTCTTT.

This clonotype was counted only a few times. The chain carries TRBV7-2 and TRBJ1-3; TRBD1 matches at 7 bases. The CDR3 has 13 amino acids. Germline CDR1 reads SGHTA; CDR2 reads FQGNSA. V was pared by 5 bases and J by 4 bases, with 2 bases of the junction left unmatched. This CDR3 reads CASSNRGGNTIYF. The CDR3 DNA is TGTGCCAGCAGCAACAGGGGCGGAAACACCATATATTTT.

The genes are TRBV2 and TRBJ2-1; the match to TRBD2 covers 12 bases. Trimming took 4 bases from V and 6 from J; bases not matched to a gene: 4. CDR1 is SNHLY, CDR2 FYNNEI, per germline. The CDR3 totals 15 residues. CDR3 DNA: TGTGCCAGCAGTGCCCTAGCGGGGGGGCTCAATGAGCAGTTCTTC. The encoded protein is CASSALAGGLNEQFF.

This clonotype is classed as medium-sized (0.01 to 0.1%). V usage is TRBV7-9 and J usage is TRBJ1-5, with 12 bases fitting TRBD1. Looked up from germline, CDR1 is SEHNR and CDR2 is FQNEAQ (reference sequence). The trim removed 4 bases at V and 7 bases at J, leaving 5 bases unmatched. The CDR3 is made up of 15 amino acids. DNA for the CDR3: TGTGCCAGCAGCTGGGGGACAGGGGGCGGACAGCCCCAGCATTTT. Protein product: CASSWGTGGGQPQHF.

The table lists this clonotype with a few counts. The chain carries TRBV7-8 and TRBJ2-1, with D possibly being TRBD1 or TRBD2 (5 bases each). The CDR3 length is 18 residues. Trimming shortened V by 4 bases and J by 6 bases, and 25 bases separated the two germline ends. CDR1 and CDR2 from the germline V gene are SGHVS and FQNEAQ. Written as DNA, the CDR3 is TGTGCCAGCAGCTCCCCTCCCTGGGGGTCCATACGGGGCAATGAGCAGTTCTTC. It specifies CASSSPPWGSIRGNEQFF.

J is TRBJ1-2 and V is TRBV7-2; D is undetermined. Trimming left V 5 bases short and J 7 bases short, with 20 bases between. Germline assignment: CDR1 SGHTA and CDR2 FQGNSA. The CDR3 spans 15 residues. The CDR3 protein is CASSQRGMEGSGYTF. CDR3 DNA sequence: TGTGCCAGCAGCCAAAGAGGGATGGAGGGTAGTGGCTACACCTTC.

The rearrangement joins TRBV4-3 to TRBJ2-7; D is unclear. With 0 bases removed from V and 0 bases from J, the gap between germline ends came to 9 bases. CDR1 is LGHNA and CDR2 is YSLEER in the germline V gene. CDR3 length: 15 residues. This chain's CDR3 is CASSQDRVSSYEQYF. The CDR3 DNA is TGCGCCAGCAGCCAAGATCGGGTCAGCTCCTACGAGCAGTACTTC.

The J gene is TRBJ2-5, the V gene TRBV10-3, with 12 bases aligning to TRBD1. After removal of 6 bases from V and 6 bases from J, the junction contained 8 bases not matched to a gene. The germline V gene encodes CDR1 ENHRY and CDR2 SYGVKD. The CDR3 sequence is 15 residues long. This CDR3 reads CAIRRDRGRGKTQYF. CDR3 sequence (DNA): TGTGCCATCAGAAGGGACAGGGGGCGCGGGAAGACCCAGTACTTC.

This chain uses TRBV30 with TRBJ1-1; no definite D call. The CDR3 loop spans 13 amino acids. The germline V gene has CDR1 GTSNPN and CDR2 SVGIG (reference sequence). Trimming removed 8 bases at V and 5 bases at J, with 18 bases between. The CDR3 loop reads CARTDRTRTEAFF. The CDR3, as DNA: TGTGCCCGGACTGATCGAACGAGGACTGAAGCTTTCTTT. Full variable domain (rest looked up from reference TRBV30 and TRBJ1-1): SQTIHQWPATLVQPVGSPLSLECTVEGTSNPNLYWYRQAAGRGLQLLFYSVGIGQISSEVPQNLSASRPQDRQFILSSKKLLLSDSGFYLCARTDRTRTEAFFGQGTRLTVV.

This clonotype showed up just a few times. V and J are TRBV20-1 and TRBJ2-5, with 8 positions matching TRBD2. Germline loops: CDR1 DFQATT, CDR2 SNEGSKA (reference sequence). CDR3 size: 13 residues. J gave up 2 bases and V 2 bases, and 1 base lay outside the gene matches. The CDR3 loop reads CSARRGGQETQYF. In DNA form, the CDR3 reads TGCAGTGCTAGACGCGGGGGGCAAGAGACCCAGTACTTC.